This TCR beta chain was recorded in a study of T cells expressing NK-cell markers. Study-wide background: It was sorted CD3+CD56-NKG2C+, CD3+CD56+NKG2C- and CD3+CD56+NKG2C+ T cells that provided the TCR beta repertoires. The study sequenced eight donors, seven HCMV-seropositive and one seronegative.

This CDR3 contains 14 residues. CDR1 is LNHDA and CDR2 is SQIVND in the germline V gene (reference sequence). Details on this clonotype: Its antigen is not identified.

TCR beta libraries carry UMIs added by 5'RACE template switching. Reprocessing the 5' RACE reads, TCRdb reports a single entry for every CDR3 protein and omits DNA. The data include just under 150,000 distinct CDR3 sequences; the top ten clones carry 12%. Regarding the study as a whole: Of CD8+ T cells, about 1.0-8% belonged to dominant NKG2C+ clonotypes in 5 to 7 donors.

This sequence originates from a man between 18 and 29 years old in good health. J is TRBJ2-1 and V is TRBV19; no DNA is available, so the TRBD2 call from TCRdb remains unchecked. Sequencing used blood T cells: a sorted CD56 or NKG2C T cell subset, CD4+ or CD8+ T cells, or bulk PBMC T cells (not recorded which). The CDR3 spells CASETGPWSNEQFF. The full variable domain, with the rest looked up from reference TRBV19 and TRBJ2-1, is DGGITQSPKYLFRKEGQNVTLSCEQNLNHDAMYWYRQDPGQGLRLIYYSQIVNDFQKGDIAEGYSVSREKKESFPLTVTSAQKNPTAFYLCASETGPWSNEQFFGPGTRLTVL.